This TCR beta chain was retrieved from a study of T-cell reconstitution after alpha-beta-depleted transplantation in children. The CDR3 runs 14 residues. The germline V gene encodes CDR1 ENHRY and CDR2 SYGVKD. Trimming took 3 bases from V and 5 from J, leaving 11 bases between them. It was with unique molecular identifiers that the TCRbeta library was prepared. TCRdb reanalysed the PCR reads using MiXCR and keeps one entry per CDR3 protein. Here the sample spans approximately 490,000 distinct CDR3 sequences, roughly an eighth being singletons. The chain couples TRBV10-3 to TRBJ2-1, with TRBD2 as a possible D gene (6 bases). The sequencing here drew on PBMCs from the stem cell graft donor, taken from the stem cell graft. The TCR was taken from a human donor who donated a stem cell graft to a child with combined immunodeficiency. In DNA form, the CDR3 reads TGTGCCATCAGTGAAGGGCGGGGCCACAATGAGCAGTTCTTC. It is translated as CAISEGRGHNEQFF.